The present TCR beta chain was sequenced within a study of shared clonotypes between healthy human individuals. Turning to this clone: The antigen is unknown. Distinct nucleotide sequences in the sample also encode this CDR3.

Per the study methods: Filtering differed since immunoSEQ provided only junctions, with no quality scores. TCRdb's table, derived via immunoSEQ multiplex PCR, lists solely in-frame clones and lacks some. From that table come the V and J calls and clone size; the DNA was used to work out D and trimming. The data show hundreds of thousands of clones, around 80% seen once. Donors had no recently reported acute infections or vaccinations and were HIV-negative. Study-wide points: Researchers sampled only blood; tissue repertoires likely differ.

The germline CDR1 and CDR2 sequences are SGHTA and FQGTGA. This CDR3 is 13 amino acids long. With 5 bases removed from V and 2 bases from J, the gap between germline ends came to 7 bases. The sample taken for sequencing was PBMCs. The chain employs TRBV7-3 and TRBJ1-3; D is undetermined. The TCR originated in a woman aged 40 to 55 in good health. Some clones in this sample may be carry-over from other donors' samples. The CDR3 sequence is CASSPNPGNTIYF. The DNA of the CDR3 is TGTGCCAGCAGCCCGAATCCTGGAAACACCATATATTTT.